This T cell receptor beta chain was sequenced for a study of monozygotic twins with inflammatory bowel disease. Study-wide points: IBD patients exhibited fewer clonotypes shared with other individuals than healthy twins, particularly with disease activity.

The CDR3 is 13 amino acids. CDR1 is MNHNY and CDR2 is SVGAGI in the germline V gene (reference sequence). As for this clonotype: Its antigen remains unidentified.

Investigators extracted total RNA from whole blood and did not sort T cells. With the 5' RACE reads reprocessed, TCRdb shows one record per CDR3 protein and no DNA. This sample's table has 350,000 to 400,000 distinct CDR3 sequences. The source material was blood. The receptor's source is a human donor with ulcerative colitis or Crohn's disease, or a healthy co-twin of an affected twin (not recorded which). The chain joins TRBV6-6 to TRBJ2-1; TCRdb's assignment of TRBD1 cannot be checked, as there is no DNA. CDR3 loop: CASSSGQGREQFF.